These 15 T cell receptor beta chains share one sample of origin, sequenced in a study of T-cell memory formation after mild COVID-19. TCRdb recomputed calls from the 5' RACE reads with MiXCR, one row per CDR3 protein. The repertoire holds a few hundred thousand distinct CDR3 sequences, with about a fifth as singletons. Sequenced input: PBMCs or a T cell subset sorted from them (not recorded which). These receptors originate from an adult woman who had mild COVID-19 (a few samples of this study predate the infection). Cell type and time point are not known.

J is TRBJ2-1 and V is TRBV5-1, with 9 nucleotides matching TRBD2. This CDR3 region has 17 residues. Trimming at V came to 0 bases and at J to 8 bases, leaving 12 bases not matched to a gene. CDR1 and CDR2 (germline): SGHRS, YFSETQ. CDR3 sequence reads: CASSLVRGLAGLDEQFF. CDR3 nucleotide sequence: TGCGCCAGCAGCTTGGTTCGGGGACTAGCTGGCTTGGATGAGCAGTTCTTC.

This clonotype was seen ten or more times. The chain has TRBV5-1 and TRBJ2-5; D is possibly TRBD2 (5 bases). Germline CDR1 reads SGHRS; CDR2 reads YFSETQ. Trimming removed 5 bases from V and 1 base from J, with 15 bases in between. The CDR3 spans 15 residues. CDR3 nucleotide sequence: TGCGCCAGCAGGGTGGGTCGACTAACCCAAGAGACCCAGTACTTC. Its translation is CASRVGRLTQETQYF.

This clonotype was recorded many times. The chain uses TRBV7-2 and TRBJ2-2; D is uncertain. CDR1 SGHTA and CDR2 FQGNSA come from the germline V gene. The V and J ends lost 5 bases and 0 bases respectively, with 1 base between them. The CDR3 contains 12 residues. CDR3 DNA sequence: TGTGCCAGCAGCGCGAACACCGGGGAGCTGTTTTTT. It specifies CASSANTGELFF.

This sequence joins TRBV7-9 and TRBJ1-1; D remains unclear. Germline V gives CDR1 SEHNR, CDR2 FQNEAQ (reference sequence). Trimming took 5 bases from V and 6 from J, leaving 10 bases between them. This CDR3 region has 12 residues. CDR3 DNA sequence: TGTGCCAGCAGCCTCGAGTGGGCTGAAGCTTTCTTT. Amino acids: CASSLEWAEAFF.

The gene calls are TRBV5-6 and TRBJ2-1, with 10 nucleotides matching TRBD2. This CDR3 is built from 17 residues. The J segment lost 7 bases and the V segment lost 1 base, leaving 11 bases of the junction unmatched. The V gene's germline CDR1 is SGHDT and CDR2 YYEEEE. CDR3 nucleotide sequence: TGTGCCAGCAGCTTGAAGCGGGAGGGCCCGGGTTGGAATGAGCAGTTCTTC. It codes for CASSLKREGPGWNEQFF.

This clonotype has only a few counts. CDR3 DNA: TGTGCCAGCAGCCCCCGAGGGGGGGCCTATAATTCACCCCTCCACTTT. It codes for CASSPRGGAYNSPLHF. This rearrangement joins TRBV3-1 to TRBJ1-6; D perhaps matches TRBD1 (6 bases). The CDR3 loop spans 16 amino acids. The germline V and J ends were trimmed by 4 bases and 2 bases, with 12 bases remaining between them. The V gene's germline CDR1 is LGHDT and CDR2 YNNKEL (reference sequence).

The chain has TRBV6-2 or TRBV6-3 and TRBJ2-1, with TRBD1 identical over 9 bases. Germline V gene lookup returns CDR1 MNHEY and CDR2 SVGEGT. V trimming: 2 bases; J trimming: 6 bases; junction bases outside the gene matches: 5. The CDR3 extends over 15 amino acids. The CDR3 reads CASSYEGQGRNEQFF. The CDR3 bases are TGTGCCAGCAGTTACGAAGGACAGGGGCGCAATGAGCAGTTCTTC.

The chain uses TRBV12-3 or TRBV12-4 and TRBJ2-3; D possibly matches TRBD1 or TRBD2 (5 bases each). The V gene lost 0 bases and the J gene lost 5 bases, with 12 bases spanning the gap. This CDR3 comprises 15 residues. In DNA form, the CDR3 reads TGTGCCAGCAGTTTAGCGGGGGAATGGGGAGATACGCAGTATTTT. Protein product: CASSLAGEWGDTQYF.

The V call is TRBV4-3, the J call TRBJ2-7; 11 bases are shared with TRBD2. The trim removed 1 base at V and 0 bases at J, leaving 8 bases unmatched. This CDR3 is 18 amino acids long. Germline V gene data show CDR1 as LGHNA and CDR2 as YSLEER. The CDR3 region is CASSQGLAGKAFSYEQYF. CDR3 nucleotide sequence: TGCGCCAGCAGCCAAGGACTAGCGGGAAAAGCCTTCTCCTACGAGCAGTACTTC.

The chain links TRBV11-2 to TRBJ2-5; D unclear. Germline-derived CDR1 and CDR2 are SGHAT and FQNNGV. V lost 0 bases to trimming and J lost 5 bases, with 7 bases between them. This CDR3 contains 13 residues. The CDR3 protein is CASSLDPAETQYF. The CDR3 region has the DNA TGTGCCAGCAGCTTAGATCCGGCGGAGACCCAGTACTTC.

In nucleotides, the CDR3 is TGCAGTGCAAAAGAGGAGACATACACTGAAGCTTTCTTT. This sequence encodes CSAKEETYTEAFF. V is TRBV20-1 and J is TRBJ1-1, with no clear D. Trimming took 6 bases from V and 3 from J, leaving 14 bases between them. CDR1 and CDR2 from the germline V gene are DFQATT and SNEGSKA (reference sequence). This CDR3 is built from 13 residues.

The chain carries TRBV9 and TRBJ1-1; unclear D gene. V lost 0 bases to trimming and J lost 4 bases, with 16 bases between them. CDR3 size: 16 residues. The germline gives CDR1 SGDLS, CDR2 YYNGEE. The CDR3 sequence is CASSVDPPGVGTEAFF. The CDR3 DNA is TGTGCCAGCAGCGTAGACCCCCCTGGAGTTGGCACTGAAGCTTTCTTT.

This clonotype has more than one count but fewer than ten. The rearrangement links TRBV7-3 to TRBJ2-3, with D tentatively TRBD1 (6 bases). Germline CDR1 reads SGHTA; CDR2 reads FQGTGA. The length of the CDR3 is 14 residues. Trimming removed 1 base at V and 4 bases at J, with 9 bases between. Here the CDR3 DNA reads TGTGCCAGCAGCTTAAAGGGGGTGGCAGATACGCAGTATTTT. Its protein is CASSLKGVADTQYF. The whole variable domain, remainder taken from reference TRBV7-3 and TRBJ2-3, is GAGVSQTPSNKVTEKGKYVELRCDPISGHTALYWYRQSLGQGPEFLIYFQGTGAADDSGLPNDRFFAVRPEGSVSTLKIQRTERGDSAVYLCASSLKGVADTQYFGPGTRLTVL.

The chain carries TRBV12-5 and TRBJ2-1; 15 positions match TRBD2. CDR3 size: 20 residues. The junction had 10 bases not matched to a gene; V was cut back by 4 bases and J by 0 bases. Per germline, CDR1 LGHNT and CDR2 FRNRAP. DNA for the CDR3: TGTGCTAGTGGTTCCTCACCCGGACTAGCGGGGGGGGCCTCCTACAATGAGCAGTTCTTC. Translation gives CASGSSPGLAGGASYNEQFF. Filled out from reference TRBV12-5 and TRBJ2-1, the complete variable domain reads DARVTQTPRHKVTEMGQEVTMRCQPILGHNTVFWYRQTMMQGLELLAYFRNRAPLDDSGMPKDRFSAEMPDATLATLKIQPSEPRDSAVYFCASGSSPGLAGGASYNEQFFGPGTRLTVL.

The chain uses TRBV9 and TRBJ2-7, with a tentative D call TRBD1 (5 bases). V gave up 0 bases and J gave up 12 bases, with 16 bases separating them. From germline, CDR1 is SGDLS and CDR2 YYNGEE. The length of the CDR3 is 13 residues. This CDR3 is CASSVEGREDVYF. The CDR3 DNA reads TGTGCCAGCAGCGTAGAGGGCAGGGAAGACGTGTACTTC.